This T cell receptor (beta chain) came from a study of blood T cells in healthy people across ages. Study-level results: As age increased, TCR beta diversity per million T cells fell in a roughly linear fashion. Donor CMV status, an unknown factor, possibly confounded changes in expanded clonotypes.

The germline V gene encodes CDR1 SGHRS and CDR2 YFSETQ. CDR3 length: 14 amino acids. V shed 3 bases and J shed 4 bases, with 13 bases lying between them. Peripheral blood samples of 9 to 10 milliliters were drawn from each donor. Total RNA was isolated from each sample in quantities of at least 6 micrograms. It was with a sample-barcoded 5' primer and a J-beta primer mix that a second PCR of roughly 7 to 12 cycles was run. TCRdb re-derived calls from the 5' RACE reads in MiXCR, one entry per CDR3 protein. The table records roughly 2 million distinct CDR3 sequences, 40% to 55% of them present only once. Of note for this clonotype: Its target is unknown.

This chain uses TRBV5-1 with TRBJ2-5, with a possible D match to TRBD2 (6 bases). This clonotype originated in a woman aged 40-49 years in good health. The sequenced material came from blood. Here the CDR3 reads CASSSGRLGETQYF. The DNA of the CDR3 is TGCGCCAGCAGCTCAGGGAGGTTGGGAGAGACCCAGTACTTC.